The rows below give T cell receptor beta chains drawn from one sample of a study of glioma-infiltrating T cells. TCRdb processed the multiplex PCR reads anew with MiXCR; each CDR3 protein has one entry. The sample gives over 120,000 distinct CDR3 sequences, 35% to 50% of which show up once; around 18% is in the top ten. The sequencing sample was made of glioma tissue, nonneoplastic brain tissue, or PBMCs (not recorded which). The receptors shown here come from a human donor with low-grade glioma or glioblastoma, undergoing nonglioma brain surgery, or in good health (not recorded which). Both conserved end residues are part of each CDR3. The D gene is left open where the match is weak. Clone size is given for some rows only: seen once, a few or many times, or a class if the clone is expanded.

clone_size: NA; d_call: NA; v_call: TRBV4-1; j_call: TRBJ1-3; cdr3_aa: CASSQGSQSSGNTIYF; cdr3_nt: TGCGCCAGCAGCCAAGGTTCTCAGAGCTCTGGAAACACCATATATTTT
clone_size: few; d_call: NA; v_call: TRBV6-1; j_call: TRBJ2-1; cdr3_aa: CATRGQAGNEQFF; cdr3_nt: TGTGCCACAAGGGGGCAAGCGGGCAATGAGCAGTTCTTC
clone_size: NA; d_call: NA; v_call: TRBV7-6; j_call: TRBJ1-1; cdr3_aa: CASSPSGGRMNTEAFF; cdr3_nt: TGTGCCAGCAGCCCCTCGGGGGGAAGAATGAACACTGAAGCTTTCTTT
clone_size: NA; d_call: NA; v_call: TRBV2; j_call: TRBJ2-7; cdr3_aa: CASRDGTVSYEQYF; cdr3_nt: TGTGCCAGCAGAGACGGGACTGTGTCCTACGAGCAGTACTTC
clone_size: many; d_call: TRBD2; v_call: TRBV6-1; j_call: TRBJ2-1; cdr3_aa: CASSSGTSGVYEQFF; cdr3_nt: TGTGCCAGCAGTTCGGGGACTAGCGGGGTATATGAGCAGTTCTTC
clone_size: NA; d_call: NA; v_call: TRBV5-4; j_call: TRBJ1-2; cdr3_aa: CASSLREGLNYGYTF; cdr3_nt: TGTGCCAGCAGCTTGAGGGAAGGGTTGAACTATGGCTACACCTTC
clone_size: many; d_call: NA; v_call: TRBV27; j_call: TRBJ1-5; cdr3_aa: CASSATRANQPQHF; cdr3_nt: TGTGCCAGCAGTGCCACCAGGGCCAATCAGCCCCAGCATTTT
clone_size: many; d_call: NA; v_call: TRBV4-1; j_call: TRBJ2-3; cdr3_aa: CASSQDDSGTDTQYF; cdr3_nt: TGCGCCAGCAGCCAAGATGATAGCGGCACAGATACGCAGTATTTT
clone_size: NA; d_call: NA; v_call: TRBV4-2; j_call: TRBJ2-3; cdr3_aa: CASSGAGGGDTQYF; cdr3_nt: TGTGCCAGCAGCGGGGCAGGGGGAGGTGATACGCAGTATTTT
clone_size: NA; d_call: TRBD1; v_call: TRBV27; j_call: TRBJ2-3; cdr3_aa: CASSLTQGAGGGELYF; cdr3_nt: TGTGCCAGCAGCTTGACACAGGGGGCAGGGGGCGGGGAGCTGTATTTT
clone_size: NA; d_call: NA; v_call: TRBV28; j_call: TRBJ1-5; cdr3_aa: CASSLRVMSNQPQHF; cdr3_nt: TGTGCCAGCAGTTTACGGGTGATGAGCAATCAGCCCCAGCATTTT
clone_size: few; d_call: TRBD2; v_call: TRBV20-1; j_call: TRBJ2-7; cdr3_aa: CSASGLAGVGYEQYF; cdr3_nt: TGCAGTGCGTCGGGACTAGCGGGAGTGGGTTACGAGCAGTACTTC
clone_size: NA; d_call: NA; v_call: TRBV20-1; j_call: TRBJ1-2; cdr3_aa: CSAGGGANARGYTF; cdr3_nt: TGCAGTGCTGGGGGGGGGGCTAACGCTAGGGGCTACACCTTC
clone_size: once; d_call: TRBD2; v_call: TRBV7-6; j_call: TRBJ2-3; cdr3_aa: CASSLNSGGDTDTQYF; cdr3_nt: TGTGCCAGCAGCTTGAATAGCGGGGGGGACACAGATACGCAGTATTTT
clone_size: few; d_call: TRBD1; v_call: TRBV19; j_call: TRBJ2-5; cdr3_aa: CASSFAGTGIQETQYF; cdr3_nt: TGTGCCAGTAGTTTCGCCGGGACAGGGATCCAAGAGACCCAGTACTTC
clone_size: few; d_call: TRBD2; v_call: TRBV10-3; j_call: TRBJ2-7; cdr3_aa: CAIRTAGGLEQYF; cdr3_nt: TGTGCCATCCGAACAGCGGGGGGGCTTGAGCAGTACTTC
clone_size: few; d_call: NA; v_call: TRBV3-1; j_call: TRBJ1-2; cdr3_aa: CASSPPGIRGYTF; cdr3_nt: TGTGCCAGCAGCCCTCCAGGGATTAGAGGCTACACCTTC
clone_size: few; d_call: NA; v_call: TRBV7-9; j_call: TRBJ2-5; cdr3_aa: CASGRDVETQYF; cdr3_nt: TGTGCCAGCGGCAGGGACGTAGAGACCCAGTACTTC